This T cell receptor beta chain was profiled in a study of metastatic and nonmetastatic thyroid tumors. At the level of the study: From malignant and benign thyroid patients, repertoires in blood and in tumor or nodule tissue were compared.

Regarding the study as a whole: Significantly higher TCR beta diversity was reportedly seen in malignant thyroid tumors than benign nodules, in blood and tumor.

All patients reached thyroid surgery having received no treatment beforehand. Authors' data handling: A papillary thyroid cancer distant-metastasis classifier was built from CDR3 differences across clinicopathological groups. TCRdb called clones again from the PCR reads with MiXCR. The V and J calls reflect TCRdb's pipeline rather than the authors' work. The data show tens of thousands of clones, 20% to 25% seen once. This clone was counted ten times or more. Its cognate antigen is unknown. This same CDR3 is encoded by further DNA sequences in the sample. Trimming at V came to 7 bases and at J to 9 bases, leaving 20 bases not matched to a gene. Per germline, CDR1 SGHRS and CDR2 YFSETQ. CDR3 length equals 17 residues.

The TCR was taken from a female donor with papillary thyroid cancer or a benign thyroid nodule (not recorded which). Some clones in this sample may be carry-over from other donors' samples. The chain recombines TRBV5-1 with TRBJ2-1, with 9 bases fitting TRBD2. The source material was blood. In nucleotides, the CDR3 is TGCGCCAGCGAGCTTGGAGGAGCTAGCGGGGAAGCGGGTGAGCAGTTCTTC. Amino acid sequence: CASELGGASGEAGEQFF.